This passage covers 9 T cell receptor beta chains from one sample sequenced in a study of T cells in Graves' hyperthyroidism and ophthalmopathy. TCR beta CDR3 regions were amplified from RNA. HTBI primers were used for first-round RT-PCR of the TCR CDR3. TCRdb re-derived calls from the multiplex PCR reads in MiXCR, one entry per CDR3 protein. The data hold about 270,000 distinct CDR3 sequences, with approximately 14% observed a single time. What was sequenced was blood. Receptor source: a woman between 45 and 65 years old with Graves' hyperthyroidism that later progressed to Graves' ophthalmopathy.

This clonotype was observed at least ten times. The rearrangement joins TRBV2 to TRBJ2-7; D might be TRBD1 (5 bases). Germline CDR1 reads SNHLY; CDR2 reads FYNNEI. This CDR3 has 13 residues. Trimming shortened V by 7 bases and J by 0 bases, and 10 bases separated the two germline ends. CDR3 nucleotides: TGTGCCAGCAACAGGCTAGGCTCCTACGAGCAGTACTTC. Its translation is CASNRLGSYEQYF.

This clonotype came up many times. The CDR3 here is CASSQRGYGYTF. The CDR3 DNA follows: TGTGCCAGCAGCCAGAGGGGCTATGGCTACACCTTC. V is TRBV3-1 and J is TRBJ1-2; tentatively, D is TRBD1 (5 bases). Germline values: CDR1 LGHDT, CDR2 YNNKEL (reference sequence). The CDR3 spans 12 residues. The germline V and J ends were trimmed by 3 bases and 4 bases, with 6 bases remaining between them.

The V gene is TRBV4-1, the J gene TRBJ1-5, with D perhaps matching TRBD1 (6 bases). Trimming stripped 6 bases from V and 0 bases from J, with 18 bases between. Per the germline V gene, CDR1 is MGHRA and CDR2 is YSYEKL. The CDR3 contains 17 residues. The CDR3 coding sequence is TGCGCCAGCAGTCGAGTAAGGACAGAGTATAGCAATCAGCCCCAGCATTTT. Translation: CASSRVRTEYSNQPQHF.

The chain is built from TRBV20-1 and TRBJ1-4; D is uncertain. This CDR3 region has 14 residues. Trimming pared 0 bases from V and 8 bases from J, leaving 13 bases between. Germline assignment: CDR1 DFQATT and CDR2 SNEGSKA (reference sequence). DNA of the CDR3: TGCAGTGCTAGAGATCCTCCTCAACGAGAAAAACTGTTTTTT. Residues: CSARDPPQREKLFF.

The sample holds many counts of this clonotype. This rearrangement joins TRBV2 to TRBJ2-2; D possibly corresponds to TRBD2 (6 bases). Trimming took off 8 bases at V and 5 bases at J, with 9 bases between the two ends. Germline-derived CDR1 and CDR2 are SNHLY and FYNNEI. This CDR3 contains 12 residues. The CDR3 DNA sequence: TGTGCCAGCGACGGGGGAACCGGGGAGCTGTTTTTT. Protein product: CASDGGTGELFF.

The chain links TRBV11-3 to TRBJ2-3; 12 bases are shared with TRBD2. J lost 2 bases, V lost 5 bases, and 8 bases had no gene match. CDR1 and CDR2 from the germline V gene are SGHNT and YENEEA. The CDR3 contains 17 residues. The CDR3 reads CASSTLGLAGFTDTQYF. The CDR3 DNA follows: TGTGCCAGCAGCACCTTAGGACTAGCGGGATTCACAGATACGCAGTATTTT.

The chain combines TRBV2 with TRBJ1-1, with a possible D match to TRBD1 (6 bases). CDR1 SNHLY and CDR2 FYNNEI come from the germline V gene. The CDR3 extends over 13 amino acids. Trimming took 7 bases from V and 5 from J, leaving 14 bases between them. The CDR3 loop is CASTMGAGTEAFF. The CDR3 region has the DNA TGTGCCAGCACCATGGGGGCGGGGACTGAAGCTTTCTTT.

This clonotype was seen at least ten times. This sequence joins TRBV3-1 and TRBJ2-1, with TRBD2 matching 14 bases. The CDR3 has 14 residues. V was pared by 4 bases and J by 9 bases, with 2 bases of the junction left unmatched. CDR1 and CDR2 (germline): LGHDT, YNNKEL (reference sequence). Here the CDR3 DNA reads TGTGCCAGCAGCCCGGGGACTAGCGGGGGTGAGCAGTTCTTC. Its translation is CASSPGTSGGEQFF.

This clonotype was observed many times. The chain couples TRBV28 to TRBJ2-1, with TRBD2 matching 7 bases. Germline V lookup: CDR1 MDHEN, CDR2 SYDVKM. CDR3 length: 15 amino acids. After removal of 6 bases from V and 13 bases from J, the junction contained 18 bases not matched to a gene. In DNA, the CDR3 is TGTGCCAGCAGCTCTGCATTGGGAGGGACTCCAACTCAGTTCTTC. Residues: CASSSALGGTPTQFF.